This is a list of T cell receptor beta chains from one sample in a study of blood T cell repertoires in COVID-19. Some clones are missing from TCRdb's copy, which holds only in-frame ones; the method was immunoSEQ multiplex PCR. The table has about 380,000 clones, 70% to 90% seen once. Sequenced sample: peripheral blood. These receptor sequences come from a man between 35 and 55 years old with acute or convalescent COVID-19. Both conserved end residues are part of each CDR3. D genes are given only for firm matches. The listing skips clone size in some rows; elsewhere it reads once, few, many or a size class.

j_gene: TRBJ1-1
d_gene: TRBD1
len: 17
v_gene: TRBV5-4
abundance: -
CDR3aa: CASSSLRTGEGGTEAFF
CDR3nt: TGTGCCAGCAGCTCCCTAAGGACAGGCGAGGGGGGCACTGAAGCTTTCTTT

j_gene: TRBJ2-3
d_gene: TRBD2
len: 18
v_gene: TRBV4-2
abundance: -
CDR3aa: CASSQAMTSGGSVDTQYF
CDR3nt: TGTGCCAGCAGCCAAGCAATGACTAGCGGGGGATCGGTGGATACGCAGTATTTT

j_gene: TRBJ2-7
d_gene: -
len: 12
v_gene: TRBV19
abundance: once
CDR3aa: CASSISGYEQYF
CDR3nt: TGTGCCAGTAGTATATCGGGTTACGAGCAGTACTTC

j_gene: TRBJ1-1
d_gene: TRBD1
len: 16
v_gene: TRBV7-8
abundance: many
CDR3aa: CASSGRDRGSNTEAFF
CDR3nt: TGTGCCAGCAGCGGCCGGGACAGGGGATCGAACACTGAAGCTTTCTTT

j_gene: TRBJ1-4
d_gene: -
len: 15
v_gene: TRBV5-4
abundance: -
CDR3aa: CASSLGKEGAGKLFF
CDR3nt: TGTGCCAGCAGCTTGGGGAAGGAGGGTGCCGGTAAACTGTTTTTT

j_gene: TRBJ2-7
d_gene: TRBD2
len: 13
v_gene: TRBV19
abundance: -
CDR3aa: CATGTSGPVEQYF
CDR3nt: TGTGCCACCGGGACTAGCGGACCGGTCGAGCAGTACTTC

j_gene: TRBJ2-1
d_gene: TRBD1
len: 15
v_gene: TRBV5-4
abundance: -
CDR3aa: CASSLAGTGIDEQFF
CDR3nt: TGTGCCAGCAGCCTAGCCGGGACAGGGATCGATGAGCAGTTCTTC

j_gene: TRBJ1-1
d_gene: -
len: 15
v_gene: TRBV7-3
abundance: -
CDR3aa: CASSMGGRLNTEAFF
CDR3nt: TGTGCCAGCAGCATGGGGGGACGGCTGAACACTGAAGCTTTCTTT

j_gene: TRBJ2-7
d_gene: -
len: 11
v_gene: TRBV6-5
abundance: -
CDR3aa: CASILSYEQYF
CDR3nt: TGTGCCAGCATCCTCTCCTACGAGCAGTACTTC

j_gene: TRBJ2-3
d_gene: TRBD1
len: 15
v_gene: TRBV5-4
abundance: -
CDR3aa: CASSLDRGYTDTQYF
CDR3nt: TGTGCCAGCAGTCTGGACAGGGGATACACAGATACGCAGTATTTT

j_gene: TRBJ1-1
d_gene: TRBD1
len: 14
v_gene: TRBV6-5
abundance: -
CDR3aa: CASRLGQGAAEAFF
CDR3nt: TGTGCCAGCAGGCTGGGACAGGGGGCCGCTGAAGCTTTCTTT

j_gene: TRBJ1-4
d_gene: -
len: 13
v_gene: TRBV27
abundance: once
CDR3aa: CASSLGGVGKLFF
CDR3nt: TGTGCCAGCAGTTTAGGAGGGGTAGGAAAACTGTTTTTT

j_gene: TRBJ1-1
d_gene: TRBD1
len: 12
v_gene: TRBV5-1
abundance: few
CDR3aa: CASSVDRAEAFF
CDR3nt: TGCGCCAGCAGCGTGGACAGGGCTGAAGCTTTCTTT

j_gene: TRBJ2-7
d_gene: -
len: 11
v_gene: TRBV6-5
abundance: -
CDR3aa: CASSNGNEQYF
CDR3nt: TGTGCCAGCAGTAATGGCAACGAGCAGTACTTC

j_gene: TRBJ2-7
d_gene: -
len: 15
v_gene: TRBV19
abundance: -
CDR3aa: CASSQRDITSYEQYF
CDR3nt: TGTGCCAGTAGTCAAAGGGACATAACTTCCTACGAGCAGTACTTC

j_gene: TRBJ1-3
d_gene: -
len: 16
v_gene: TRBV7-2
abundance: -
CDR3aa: CASSSQGLVLGNTIYF
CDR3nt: TGTGCCAGCAGCTCACAGGGTTTAGTTCTAGGAAACACCATATATTTT

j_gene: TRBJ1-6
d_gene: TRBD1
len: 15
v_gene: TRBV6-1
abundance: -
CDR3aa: CASSETGTVNSPLHF
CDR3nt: TGTGCCAGCAGTGAAACCGGGACAGTAAATTCACCCCTCCACTTT

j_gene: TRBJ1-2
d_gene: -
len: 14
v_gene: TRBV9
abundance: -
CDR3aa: CASSLSGANYGYTF
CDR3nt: TGTGCCAGCAGCCTCTCGGGAGCTAACTATGGCTACACCTTC

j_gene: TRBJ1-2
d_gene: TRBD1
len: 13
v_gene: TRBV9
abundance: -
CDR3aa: CASSKGQGHGYTF
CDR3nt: TGTGCCAGCAGCAAGGGACAGGGGCATGGCTACACCTTC

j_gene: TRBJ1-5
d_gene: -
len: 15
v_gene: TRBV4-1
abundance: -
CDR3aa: CASSQGRVSNQPQHF
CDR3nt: TGCGCCAGCAGCCAGGGCAGGGTGAGCAATCAGCCCCAGCATTTT

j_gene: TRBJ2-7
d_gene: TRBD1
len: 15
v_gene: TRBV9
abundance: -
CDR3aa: CASSAKRTGDYEQYF
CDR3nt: TGTGCCAGCAGCGCCAAGAGGACAGGGGACTACGAGCAGTACTTC

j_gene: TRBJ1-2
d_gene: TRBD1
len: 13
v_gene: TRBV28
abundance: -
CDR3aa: CALKGQGPVGYTF
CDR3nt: TGTGCTCTAAAGGGACAGGGTCCTGTTGGCTACACCTTC

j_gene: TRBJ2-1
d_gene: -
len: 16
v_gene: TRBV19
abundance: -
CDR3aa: CASSIVHSSSYNEQFF
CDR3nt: TGTGCCAGTAGTATAGTGCACTCAAGCTCCTACAATGAGCAGTTCTTC

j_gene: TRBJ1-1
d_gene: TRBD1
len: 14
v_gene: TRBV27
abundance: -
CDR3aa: CASSPTTGDTEAFF
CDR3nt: TGTGCCAGCAGTCCCACGACAGGGGACACTGAAGCTTTCTTT

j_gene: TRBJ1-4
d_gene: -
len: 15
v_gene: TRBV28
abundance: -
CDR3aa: CASSLLRQSGEKLFF
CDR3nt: TGTGCCAGCAGTTTATTACGTCAATCGGGTGAAAAACTGTTTTTT

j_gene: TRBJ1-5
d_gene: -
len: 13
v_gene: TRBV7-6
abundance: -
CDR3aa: CASSPSPNQPQHF
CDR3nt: TGTGCCAGCAGCCCCAGTCCTAATCAGCCCCAGCATTTT

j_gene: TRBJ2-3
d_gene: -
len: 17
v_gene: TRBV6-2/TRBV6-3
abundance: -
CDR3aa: CASSYRGGAEDTDTQYF
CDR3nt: TGTGCCAGCAGTTACAGGGGAGGTGCTGAGGACACAGATACGCAGTATTTT

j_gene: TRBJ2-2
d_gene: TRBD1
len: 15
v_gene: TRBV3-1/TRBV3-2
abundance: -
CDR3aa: CASSQGDRVAGELFF
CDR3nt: TGTGCCAGCAGCCAAGGGGACAGGGTAGCCGGGGAGCTGTTTTTT

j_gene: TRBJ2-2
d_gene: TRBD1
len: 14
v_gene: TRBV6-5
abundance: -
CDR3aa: CASSRQGNTGELFF
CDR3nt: TGTGCCAGCAGTCGACAGGGGAACACCGGGGAGCTGTTTTTT

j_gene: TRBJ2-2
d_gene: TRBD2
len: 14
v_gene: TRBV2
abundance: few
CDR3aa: CASTRLADTGELFF
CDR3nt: TGTGCCAGCACTCGTCTAGCGGATACCGGGGAGCTGTTTTTT

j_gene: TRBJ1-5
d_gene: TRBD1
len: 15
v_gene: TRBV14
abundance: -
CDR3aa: CASARGGQGRQPQHF
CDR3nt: TGTGCCAGCGCACGCGGGGGACAGGGTCGGCAGCCCCAGCATTTT

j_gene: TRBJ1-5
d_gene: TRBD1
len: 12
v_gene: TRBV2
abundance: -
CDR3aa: CASSLADRGQHF
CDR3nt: TGTGCCAGCAGTCTAGCGGACAGGGGGCAGCATTTT

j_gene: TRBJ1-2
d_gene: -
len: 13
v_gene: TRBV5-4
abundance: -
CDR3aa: CASSLETGKGYTF
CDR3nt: TGTGCCAGCAGCTTGGAGACAGGCAAGGGCTACACCTTC

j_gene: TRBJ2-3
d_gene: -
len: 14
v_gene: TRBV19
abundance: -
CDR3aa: CASSIMGGTDTQYF
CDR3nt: TGTGCCAGTAGTATAATGGGAGGCACAGATACGCAGTATTTT

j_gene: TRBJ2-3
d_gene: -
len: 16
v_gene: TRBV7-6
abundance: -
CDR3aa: CASSLFVETSTDTQYF
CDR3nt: TGTGCCAGCAGCTTATTTGTCGAGACTAGCACAGATACGCAGTATTTT

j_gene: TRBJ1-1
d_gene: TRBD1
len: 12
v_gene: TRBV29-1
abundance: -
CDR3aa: CSAGSGGFVAFF
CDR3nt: TGCAGCGCTGGCTCAGGGGGCTTTGTAGCTTTCTTT

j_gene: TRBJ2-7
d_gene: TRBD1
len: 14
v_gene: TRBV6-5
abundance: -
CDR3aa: CASSWGQGAGEQYF
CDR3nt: TGTGCCAGCAGCTGGGGACAGGGGGCAGGGGAGCAGTACTTC

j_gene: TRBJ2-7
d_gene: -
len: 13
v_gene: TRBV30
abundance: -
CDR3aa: CAWSASRAYEQYF
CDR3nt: TGTGCCTGGAGTGCCTCGAGAGCCTACGAGCAGTACTTC

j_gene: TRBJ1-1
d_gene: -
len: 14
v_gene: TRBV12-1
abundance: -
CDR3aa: CASSSLGGPTEAFF
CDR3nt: TGTGCCAGCAGCTCCCTAGGGGGTCCCACTGAAGCTTTCTTT

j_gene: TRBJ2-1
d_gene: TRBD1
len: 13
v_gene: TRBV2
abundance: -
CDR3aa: CASRGQGAREQFF
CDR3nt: TGTGCCAGCAGAGGACAGGGGGCAAGGGAGCAGTTCTTC

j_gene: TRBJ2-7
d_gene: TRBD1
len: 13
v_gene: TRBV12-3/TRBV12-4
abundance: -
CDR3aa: CASSSTGFYEQYF
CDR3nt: TGTGCCAGCAGCTCGACAGGGTTCTACGAGCAGTACTTC

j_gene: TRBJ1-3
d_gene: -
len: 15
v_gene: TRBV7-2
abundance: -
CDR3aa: CASSRNQGSGNTIYF
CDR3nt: TGTGCCAGCAGCAGGAACCAGGGATCTGGAAACACCATATATTTT

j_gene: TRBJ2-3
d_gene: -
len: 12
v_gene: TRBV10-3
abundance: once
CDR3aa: CAISTSTDTQYF
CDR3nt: TGTGCCATCAGTACTAGCACAGATACGCAGTATTTT

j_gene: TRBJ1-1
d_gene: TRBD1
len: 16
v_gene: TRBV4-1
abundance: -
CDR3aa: CASSLLIGTANTEAFF
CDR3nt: TGCGCCAGCAGCCTTCTTATAGGGACAGCGAACACTGAAGCTTTCTTT